These 21 T cell receptor beta chains were sequenced from one sample in a study of cytomegalovirus exposure and HLA in healthy donors. The primer mix had 60 Vbeta and 13 Jbeta primers. Only in-frame clones appear in the TCRdb table, and some are missing; sequencing was by immunoSEQ multiplex PCR. The table records 150,000 to 200,000 clones, 65% to 85% of them present only once. Material for sequencing was PBMCs. These receptor sequences come from a male donor in good health and CMV-seronegative.

The chain carries TRBV11-3 and TRBJ1-5; perhaps TRBD1 as D (6 bases). Trimming took 2 bases from V and 3 from J, leaving 14 bases between them. The CDR3 is 16 amino acids. The germline CDR1 and CDR2 sequences are SGHNT and YENEEA. The CDR3 sequence: CASSLILGANNQPQHF. The CDR3 nucleotides read TGTGCCAGCAGCTTAATACTGGGGGCGAACAATCAGCCCCAGCATTTT.

This clone was seen a single time. This sequence joins TRBV27 and TRBJ2-5; maybe TRBD1 (6 bases). This CDR3 spans 15 amino acids. Trimming removed 5 bases at V and 4 bases at J, with 17 bases between. Germline values: CDR1 MNHEY, CDR2 SMNVEV (reference sequence). The CDR3 DNA reads TGTGCCAGCAGTCTTACAGGGATGGGGCCAGAGACCCAGTACTTC. It yields the protein CASSLTGMGPETQYF.

The chain uses TRBV28 and TRBJ1-6; 9 bases are a match to TRBD1. The CDR3 sequence is 14 residues long. The V and J ends lost 0 bases and 10 bases, in that order; junction bases with no gene match: 1. Germline V gene lookup returns CDR1 MDHEN and CDR2 SYDVKM. CDR3 in DNA: TGTGCCAGCAGTTTATGGGGGACAGGGTCACCCCTCCACTTT. Its translation is CASSLWGTGSPLHF.

The chain employs TRBV28 and TRBJ1-1; D may be TRBD1 (5 bases). The V gene lost 2 bases and the J gene lost 2 bases, with 9 bases spanning the gap. CDR3 size: 14 residues. The germline CDR1 and CDR2 sequences are MDHEN and SYDVKM. CDR3 DNA: TGTGCCAGCAGTTTAACCAGGGCTAACACTGAAGCTTTCTTT. Translation gives CASSLTRANTEAFF. Full variable domain (rest looked up from reference TRBV28 and TRBJ1-1): DVKVTQSSRYLVKRTGEKVFLECVQDMDHENMFWYRQDPGLGLRLIYFSYDVKMKEKGDIPEGYSVSREKKERFSLILESASTNQTSMYLCASSLTRANTEAFFGQGTRLTVV.

CDR3 loop: CASSLQGAVGTDTQYF. In nucleotides, the CDR3 is TGTGCCAGCAGCTTACAGGGGGCTGTCGGGACAGATACGCAGTATTTT. V usage is TRBV13 and J usage is TRBJ2-3, with TRBD1 matching over 8 bases. Looked up from germline, CDR1 is PRHDT and CDR2 is FYEKMQ (reference sequence). The ends lost 2 bases at V and 3 bases at J; junction bases unmatched: 7. The CDR3 totals 16 residues.

The chain has TRBV18 and TRBJ2-5; no clear D. In germline, CDR1 is KGHSH, CDR2 LQKENI. The V end lost 2 bases, the J end lost 3 bases, and 7 bases lay between the germline ends. This CDR3 spans 13 amino acids. The chain's CDR3 is CASSPGLKETQYF. The DNA of the CDR3 is TGTGCCAGCTCACCAGGGCTTAAAGAGACCCAGTACTTC.

This clone came up once. The chain recombines TRBV5-4 with TRBJ1-1, with TRBD1 as a possible D gene (5 bases). Trimming stripped 3 bases from V and 10 bases from J, with 19 bases between. The CDR3 has 14 residues. CDR1 and CDR2 from the germline V gene are SGHNT and YYREEE (reference sequence). CDR3 sequence: CASSSRVGLLGAFF. DNA for the CDR3: TGTGCCAGCAGCTCCAGGGTTGGGTTGCTCGGAGCTTTCTTT.

This clone appeared once. The chain uses TRBV6-5 and TRBJ1-2, with TRBD1 matching 9 bases. Trimming took 5 bases from V and 7 from J; bases not matched to a gene: 5. The CDR3 extends over 13 amino acids. Germline lookup yields CDR1 MNHEY and CDR2 SVGAGI. The CDR3 reads CASSGTGWCGYTF. DNA for the CDR3: TGTGCCAGCAGTGGGACAGGGTGGTGTGGCTACACCTTC.

The V and J genes are TRBV1 and TRBJ2-1; the D call of TRBD2 is as the table states it, not checked on the DNA. TRBV1 is a recognized pseudogene. This CDR3 contains 16 residues. As DNA, the CDR3 is TGCACCAGCAGCCAAGTAAGGAGACTACCTCGTACGGAGCAGTTCTTC. Its translation: CTSSQVRRLPRTEQFF.

The J gene is TRBJ1-2, the V gene TRBV19, with unresolved D. Germline-derived CDR1 and CDR2 are LNHDA and SQIVND (reference sequence). V was shortened by 7 bases and J by 5 bases, with 20 bases between the two germline ends. The CDR3 sequence is 15 residues long. CDR3 protein: CASKSPGLELYGYTF. The CDR3, as DNA: TGTGCCAGTAAATCCCCTGGACTCGAGCTGTATGGCTACACCTTC.

This clone was recorded once. The rearrangement uses TRBV18 and TRBJ2-2; tentative D call: TRBD1 (5 bases). Trimming pared 3 bases from V and 5 bases from J, leaving 19 bases between. This CDR3 spans 17 amino acids. Germline CDR1 KGHSH, CDR2 LQKENI. The CDR3 region is CASSPPDTTRRTGELFF. The CDR3 DNA sequence: TGTGCCAGCTCACCGCCGGACACTACCCGACGGACCGGGGAGCTGTTTTTT. Filled out from reference TRBV18 and TRBJ2-2, the complete variable domain reads NAGVMQNPRHLVRRRGQEARLRCSPMKGHSHVYWYRQLPEEGLKFMVYLQKENIIDESGMPKERFSAEFPKEGPSILRIQQVVRGDSAAYFCASSPPDTTRRTGELFFGEGSRLTVL.

The J gene is TRBJ1-4, the V gene TRBV2; D is ambiguous. Germline-derived CDR1 and CDR2 are SNHLY and FYNNEI. The CDR3 spans 14 residues. Deletions cut 6 bases from V and 3 bases from J, with 11 bases between. CDR3 bases: TGTGCCAGCAGCCCGGGAGGGTCTAATGAAAAACTGTTTTTT. This encodes CASSPGGSNEKLFF.

This clone occurred a few times. The chain employs TRBV4-1 and TRBJ1-1, with 10 nucleotides matching TRBD1. Looked up from germline, CDR1 is MGHRA and CDR2 is YSYEKL. The junction had 5 bases not matched to a gene; V was cut back by 0 bases and J by 1 base. This CDR3 has 17 amino acids. The CDR3 region is CASSQDPGTGANTEAFF. The CDR3 DNA reads as TGCGCCAGCAGCCAAGATCCGGGGACAGGGGCGAACACTGAAGCTTTCTTT.

This clone has just one count. The V call is TRBV28, the J call TRBJ1-1; 8 nucleotides match TRBD1. CDR1 is MDHEN and CDR2 is SYDVKM in the germline V gene. This CDR3 region has 13 residues. Trimming took 6 bases from V and 11 from J; bases not matched to a gene: 11. CDR3 sequence: CASSPPRDRFAFF. Here the CDR3 DNA reads TGTGCCAGCAGCCCGCCCCGGGACAGGTTTGCTTTCTTT.

The V gene is TRBV7-8, the J gene TRBJ1-6, with 7 positions matching TRBD1. The CDR3 covers 16 residues. With V trimmed by 5 bases and J by 6 bases, 10 bases remained unmatched. The germline CDR1 and CDR2 sequences are SGHVS and FQNEAQ. The CDR3 loop is CASSLVGRGFNSPLHF. The DNA for the CDR3 is TGTGCCAGCAGCCTAGTCGGCAGGGGGTTTAATTCACCCCTCCACTTT.

This sequence joins TRBV29-1 and TRBJ2-1; D not certain. Germline assignment: CDR1 SQVTM and CDR2 ANQGSEA. V gave up 2 bases and J gave up 0 bases, with 5 bases separating them. The CDR3 covers 13 residues. Written as DNA, the CDR3 is TGCAGCGTTGAAACAGACTCCTACAATGAGCAGTTCTTC. Protein product: CSVETDSYNEQFF.

V is TRBV28 and J is TRBJ1-5; tentative D call: TRBD1 (6 bases). V shed 3 bases and J shed 1 base, with 13 bases lying between them. Germline CDR1 MDHEN, CDR2 SYDVKM. The CDR3 consists of 16 residues. In DNA form, the CDR3 reads TGTGCCAGCAGTTTTAAATTGGACAGAAGCAATCAGCCCCAGCATTTT. This codes for CASSFKLDRSNQPQHF.

The V gene is TRBV7-6, the J gene TRBJ2-2; tentative D call: TRBD1 (6 bases). There are 14 residues in the CDR3. Trimming pared 6 bases from V and 1 base from J, leaving 9 bases between. Germline CDR1 is SGHVS and CDR2 is FNYEAQ. The CDR3 here is CASRRQVNTGELFF. DNA for the CDR3: TGTGCCAGCAGGAGACAGGTGAACACCGGGGAGCTGTTTTTT.

V gene TRBV28 combines with J gene TRBJ2-5; perhaps TRBD2 as D (6 bases). From germline, CDR1 is MDHEN and CDR2 SYDVKM. V lost 5 bases, J lost 9 bases, and 16 bases lay in between. The CDR3 runs to 13 residues. The chain's CDR3 is CASSHRRGGAQYF. DNA for the CDR3: TGTGCCAGCAGTCACCGTCGTGGAGGGGCCCAGTACTTC.

The chain uses TRBV19 and TRBJ1-5; TRBD1 matches 9 bases. This CDR3 contains 16 residues. Germline V gene lookup returns CDR1 LNHDA and CDR2 SQIVND (reference sequence). Trimming took 7 bases from V and 7 from J; bases not matched to a gene: 14. CDR3: CASTLSRTGGDQPQHF. CDR3 in DNA: TGTGCCAGTACCCTTTCCCGAACAGGGGGCGACCAGCCCCAGCATTTT.

This clone was seen more than once but under ten times. The J gene is TRBJ2-7, the V gene TRBV7-6, with a tentative D call TRBD1 (7 bases). The CDR3 sequence is 19 residues long. Trimming left V 3 bases short and J 2 bases short, with 26 bases between. Germline CDR1 is SGHVS and CDR2 is FNYEAQ. The CDR3 reads CASSFKGRDSTFPAYEQYF. The DNA for the CDR3 is TGTGCCAGCAGCTTTAAAGGGCGGGACAGTACCTTCCCAGCCTACGAGCAGTACTTC.